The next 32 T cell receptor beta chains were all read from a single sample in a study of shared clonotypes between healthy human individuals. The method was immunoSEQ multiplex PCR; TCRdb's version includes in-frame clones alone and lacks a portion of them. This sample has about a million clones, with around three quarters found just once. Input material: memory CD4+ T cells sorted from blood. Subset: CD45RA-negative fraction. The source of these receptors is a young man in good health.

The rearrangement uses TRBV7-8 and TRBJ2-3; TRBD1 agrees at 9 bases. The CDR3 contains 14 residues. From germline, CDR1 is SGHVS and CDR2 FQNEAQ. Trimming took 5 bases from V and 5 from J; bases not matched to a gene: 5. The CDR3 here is CASSPDRGQDTQYF. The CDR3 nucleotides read TGTGCCAGCAGCCCGGACAGGGGACAAGATACGCAGTATTTT.

The DNA for the CDR3 is TGTGCCAGCTCACCACAGAGGACGAACACTGAAGCTTTCTTT. Its translation is CASSPQRTNTEAFF. The chain carries TRBV18 and TRBJ1-1; D uncertain. Germline V CDR1 and CDR2: KGHSH, LQKENI. This CDR3 is 14 amino acids long. Trimming pared 1 base from V and 1 base from J, leaving 7 bases between.

Here the CDR3 reads CASSQGTGLPQYF. For the CDR3, the DNA is TGCGCCAGCAGCCAAGGAACAGGTCTCCCGCAGTACTTC. The chain links TRBV4-1 to TRBJ2-7; maybe TRBD1 (5 bases). This CDR3 is built from 13 residues. Trimming cost V 1 base and J 9 bases, with 13 bases left between them. Germline V gene data show CDR1 as MGHRA and CDR2 as YSYEKL.

The CDR3, as DNA: TGTGCCAGCAGGCGGGACTACCCTTCCCGGGAGCTGTTTTTT. This translates into CASRRDYPSRELFF. The chain joins TRBV7-6 to TRBJ2-2, with TRBD2 matching over 7 bases. V lost 6 bases to trimming and J lost 9 bases; unmatched junction nucleotides: 10. CDR1 is SGHVS, CDR2 FNYEAQ, per germline. This CDR3 spans 14 amino acids.

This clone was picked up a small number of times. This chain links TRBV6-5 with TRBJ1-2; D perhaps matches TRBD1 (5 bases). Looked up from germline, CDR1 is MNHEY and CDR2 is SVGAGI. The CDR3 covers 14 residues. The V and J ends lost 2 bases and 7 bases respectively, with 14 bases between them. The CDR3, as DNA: TGTGCCAGCAGTTACCTCATCCGGGGCGCTGGCTACACCTTC. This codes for CASSYLIRGAGYTF.

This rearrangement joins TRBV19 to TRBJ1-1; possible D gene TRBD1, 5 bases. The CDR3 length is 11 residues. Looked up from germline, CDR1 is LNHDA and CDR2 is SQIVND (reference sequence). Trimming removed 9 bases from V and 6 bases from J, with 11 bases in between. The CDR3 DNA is TGTGCCAGCCAGGGAATCGCTGAAGCTTTCTTT. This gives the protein CASQGIAEAFF. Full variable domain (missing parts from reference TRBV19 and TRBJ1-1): DGGITQSPKYLFRKEGQNVTLSCEQNLNHDAMYWYRQDPGQGLRLIYYSQIVNDFQKGDIAEGYSVSREKKESFPLTVTSAQKNPTAFYLCASQGIAEAFFGQGTRLTVV.

The CDR3 coding sequence is TGTGCCAGCAGCGTTTCAGGGACAGCGAATGAAAAACTGTTTTTT. This codes for CASSVSGTANEKLFF. The V call is TRBV9, the J call TRBJ1-4; 7 bases agree with TRBD1. The ends lost 2 bases at V and 5 bases at J; junction bases unmatched: 6. This CDR3 is 15 amino acids long. In germline, CDR1 is SGDLS, CDR2 YYNGEE.

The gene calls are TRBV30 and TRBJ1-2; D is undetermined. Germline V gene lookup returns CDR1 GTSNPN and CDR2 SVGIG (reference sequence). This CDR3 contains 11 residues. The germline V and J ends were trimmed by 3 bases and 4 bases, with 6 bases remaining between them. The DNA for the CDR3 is TGTGCCTGGAGCCGGGCCTATGGCTACACCTTC. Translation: CAWSRAYGYTF.

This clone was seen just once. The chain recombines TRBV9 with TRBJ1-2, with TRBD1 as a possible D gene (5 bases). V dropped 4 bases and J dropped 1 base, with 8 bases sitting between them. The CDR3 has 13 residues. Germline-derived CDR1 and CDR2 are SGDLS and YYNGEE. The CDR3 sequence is CASSSGFNYGYTF. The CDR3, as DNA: TGTGCCAGCAGCTCAGGGTTTAACTATGGCTACACCTTC.

CDR3 sequence: CASSPQRAGGSFTDTQYF. CDR3 bases: TGCGCCAGCAGCCCTCAGAGAGCGGGAGGTTCCTTCACAGATACGCAGTATTTT. The chain is built from TRBV4-1 and TRBJ2-3, with TRBD2 identical over 9 bases. Per germline, CDR1 MGHRA and CDR2 YSYEKL. Trimming removed 4 bases from V and 2 bases from J; junction bases left unmatched: 13. The CDR3 sequence is 18 residues long.

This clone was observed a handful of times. CDR3 nucleotides: TGTGCCAGCAGGTTGGGGGGTAAGGGATCGGAGACCCAGTACTTC. This codes for CASRLGGKGSETQYF. The chain has TRBV7-2 and TRBJ2-5; possibly TRBD2 for D (6 bases). CDR1 and CDR2 from the germline V gene are SGHTA and FQGNSA. The germline V and J ends were trimmed by 6 bases and 5 bases, with 19 bases remaining between them. The CDR3 is 15 amino acids. The complete variable domain, with remaining parts taken from reference TRBV7-2 and TRBJ2-5, reads GAGVSQSPSNKVTEKGKDVELRCDPISGHTALYWYRQSLGQGLEFLIYFQGNSAPDKSGLPSDRFSAERTGGSVSTLTIQRTQQEDSAVYLCASRLGGKGSETQYFGPGTRLLVL.

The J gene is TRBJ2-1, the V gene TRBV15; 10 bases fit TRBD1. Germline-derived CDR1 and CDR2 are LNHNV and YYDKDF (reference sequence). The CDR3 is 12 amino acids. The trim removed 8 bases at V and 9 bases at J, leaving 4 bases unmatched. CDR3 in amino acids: CATGTGEGEQFF. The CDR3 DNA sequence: TGTGCCACCGGGACAGGGGAGGGTGAGCAGTTCTTC.

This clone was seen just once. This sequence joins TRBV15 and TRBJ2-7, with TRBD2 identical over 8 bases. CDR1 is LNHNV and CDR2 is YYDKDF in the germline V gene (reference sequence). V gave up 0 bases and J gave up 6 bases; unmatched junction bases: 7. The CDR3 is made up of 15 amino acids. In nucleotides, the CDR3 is TGTGCCACCAGCAGAGATCGAGCGGGAGCGGGCGAGCAGTACTTC. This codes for CATSRDRAGAGEQYF.

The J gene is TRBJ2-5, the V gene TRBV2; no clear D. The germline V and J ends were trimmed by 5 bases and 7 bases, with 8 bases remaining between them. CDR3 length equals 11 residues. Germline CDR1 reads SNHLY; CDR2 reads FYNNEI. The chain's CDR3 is CASSPQMTQYF. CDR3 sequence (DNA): TGTGCCAGCAGTCCCCAAATGACCCAGTACTTC.

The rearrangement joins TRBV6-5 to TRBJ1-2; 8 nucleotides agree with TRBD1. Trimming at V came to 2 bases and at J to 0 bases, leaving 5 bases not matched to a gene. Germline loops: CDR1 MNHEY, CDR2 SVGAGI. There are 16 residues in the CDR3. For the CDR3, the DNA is TGTGCCAGCAGTTACAGGGGGGACAGGCCTAACTATGGCTACACCTTC. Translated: CASSYRGDRPNYGYTF.

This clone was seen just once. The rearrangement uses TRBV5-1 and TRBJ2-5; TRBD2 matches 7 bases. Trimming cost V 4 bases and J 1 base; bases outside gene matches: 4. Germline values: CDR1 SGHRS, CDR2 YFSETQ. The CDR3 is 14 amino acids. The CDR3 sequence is CASSRDYLQETQYF. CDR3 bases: TGCGCCAGCAGCCGGGACTACCTCCAAGAGACCCAGTACTTC. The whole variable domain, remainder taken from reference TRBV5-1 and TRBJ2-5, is KAGVTQTPRYLIKTRGQQVTLSCSPISGHRSVSWYQQTPGQGLQFLFEYFSETQRNKGNFPGRFSGRQFSNSRSEMNVSTLELGDSALYLCASSRDYLQETQYFGPGTRLLVL.

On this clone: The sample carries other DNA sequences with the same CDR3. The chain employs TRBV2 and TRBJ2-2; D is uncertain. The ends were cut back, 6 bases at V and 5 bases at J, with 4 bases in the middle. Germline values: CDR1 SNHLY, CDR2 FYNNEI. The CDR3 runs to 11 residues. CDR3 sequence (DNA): TGTGCCAGCAGGGCAACCGGGGAGCTGTTTTTT. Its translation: CASRATGELFF.

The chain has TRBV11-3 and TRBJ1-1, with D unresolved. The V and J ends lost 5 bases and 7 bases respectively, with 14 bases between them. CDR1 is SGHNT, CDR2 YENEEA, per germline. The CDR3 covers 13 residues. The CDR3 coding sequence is TGTGCCAGCAGCCTGAGGGCGGGGATTGAAGCTTTCTTT. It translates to CASSLRAGIEAFF.

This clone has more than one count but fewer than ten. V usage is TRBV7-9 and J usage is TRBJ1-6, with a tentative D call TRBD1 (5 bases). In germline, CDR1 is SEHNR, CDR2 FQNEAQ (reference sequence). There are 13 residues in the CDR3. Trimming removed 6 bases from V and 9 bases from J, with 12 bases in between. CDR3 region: CASSYVGGSPLHF. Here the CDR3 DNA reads TGTGCCAGCAGTTACGTCGGGGGTTCACCCCTCCACTTT.

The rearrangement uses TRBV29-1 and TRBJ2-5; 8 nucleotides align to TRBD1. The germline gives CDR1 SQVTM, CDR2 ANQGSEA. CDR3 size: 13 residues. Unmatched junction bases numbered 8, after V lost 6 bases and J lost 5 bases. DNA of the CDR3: TGCAGCGTCGGGAGACAGGGGATGGAGACCCAGTACTTC. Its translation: CSVGRQGMETQYF.

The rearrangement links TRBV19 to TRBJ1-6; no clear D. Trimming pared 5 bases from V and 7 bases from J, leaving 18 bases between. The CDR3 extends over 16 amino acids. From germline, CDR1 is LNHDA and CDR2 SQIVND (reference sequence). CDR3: CASSFQPGQRNSPLHF. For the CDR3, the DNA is TGTGCCAGTAGTTTCCAACCGGGCCAGCGGAATTCACCCCTCCACTTT.

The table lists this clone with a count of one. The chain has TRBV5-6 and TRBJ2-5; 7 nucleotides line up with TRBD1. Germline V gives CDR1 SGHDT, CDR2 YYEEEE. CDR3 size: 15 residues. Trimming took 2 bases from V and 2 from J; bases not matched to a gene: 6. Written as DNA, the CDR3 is TGTGCCAGCAGCTTCGGGACAGCACATCAAGAGACCCAGTACTTC. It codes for CASSFGTAHQETQYF. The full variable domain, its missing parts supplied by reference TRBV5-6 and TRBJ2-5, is DAGVTQSPTHLIKTRGQQVTLRCSPKSGHDTVSWYQQALGQGPQFIFQYYEEEERQRGNFPDRFSGHQFPNYSSELNVNALLLGDSALYLCASSFGTAHQETQYFGPGTRLLVL.

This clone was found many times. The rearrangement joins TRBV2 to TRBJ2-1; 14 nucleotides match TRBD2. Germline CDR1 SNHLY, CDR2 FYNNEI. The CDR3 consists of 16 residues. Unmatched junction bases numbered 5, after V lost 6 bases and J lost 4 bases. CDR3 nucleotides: TGTGCCAGCAGGGCCGGGACTAGCGGGAGTTACAATGAGCAGTTCTTC. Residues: CASRAGTSGSYNEQFF.

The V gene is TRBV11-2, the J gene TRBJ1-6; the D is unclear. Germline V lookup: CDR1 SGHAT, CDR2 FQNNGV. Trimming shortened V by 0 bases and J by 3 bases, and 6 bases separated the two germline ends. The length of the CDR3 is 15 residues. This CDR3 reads CASSLDPSYNSPLHF. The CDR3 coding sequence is TGTGCCAGCAGCTTAGATCCGAGCTATAATTCACCCCTCCACTTT.

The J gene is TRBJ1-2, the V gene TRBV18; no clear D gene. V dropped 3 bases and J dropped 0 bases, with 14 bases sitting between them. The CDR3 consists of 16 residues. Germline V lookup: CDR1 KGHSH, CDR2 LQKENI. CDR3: CASSPALMGTNYGYTF. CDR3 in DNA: TGTGCCAGCTCACCTGCCCTTATGGGGACTAACTATGGCTACACCTTC.

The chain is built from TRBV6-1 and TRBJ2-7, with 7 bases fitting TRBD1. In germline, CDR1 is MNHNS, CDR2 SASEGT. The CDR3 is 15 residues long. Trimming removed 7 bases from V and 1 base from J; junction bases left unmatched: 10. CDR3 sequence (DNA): TGTGCCAGCATCTCTAGGACAGGCCAATCCTACGAGCAGTACTTC. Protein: CASISRTGQSYEQYF.

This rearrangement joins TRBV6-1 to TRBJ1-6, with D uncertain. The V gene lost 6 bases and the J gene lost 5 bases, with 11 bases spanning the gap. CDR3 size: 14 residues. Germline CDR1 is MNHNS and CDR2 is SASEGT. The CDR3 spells CASREGVNNSPLHF. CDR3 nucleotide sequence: TGTGCCAGCAGAGAGGGAGTAAATAATTCACCCCTCCACTTT.

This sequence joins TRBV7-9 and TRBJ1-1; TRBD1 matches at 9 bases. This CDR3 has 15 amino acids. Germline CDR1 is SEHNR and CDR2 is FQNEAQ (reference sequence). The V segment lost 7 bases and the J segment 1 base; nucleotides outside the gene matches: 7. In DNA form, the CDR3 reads TGTGCCAGCACCACAGGGGGCTTAAGGAACACTGAAGCTTTCTTT. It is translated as CASTTGGLRNTEAFF.

This chain's CDR3 is CASSLSGVPYNEQFF. The CDR3 DNA is TGTGCCAGCAGCCTTAGCGGGGTCCCCTACAATGAGCAGTTCTTC. This chain links TRBV6-6 with TRBJ2-1; TRBD2 agrees at 8 bases. CDR1 is MNHNY, CDR2 SVGAGI, per germline (reference sequence). This CDR3 is 15 amino acids long. V was pared by 6 bases and J by 2 bases, with 6 bases of the junction left unmatched.

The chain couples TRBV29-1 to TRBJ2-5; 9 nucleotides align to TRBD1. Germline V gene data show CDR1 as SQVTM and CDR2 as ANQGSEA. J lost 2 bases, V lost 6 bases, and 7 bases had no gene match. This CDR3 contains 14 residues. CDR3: CSVETGGRQETQYF. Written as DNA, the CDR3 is TGCAGCGTAGAGACAGGGGGAAGACAAGAGACCCAGTACTTC.

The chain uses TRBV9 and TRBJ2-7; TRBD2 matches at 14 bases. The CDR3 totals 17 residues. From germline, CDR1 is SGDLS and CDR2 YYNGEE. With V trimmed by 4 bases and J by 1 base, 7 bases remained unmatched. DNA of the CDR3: TGTGCCAGCAGCCCGGGACTAGCGGGGGCAGTATCCTACGAGCAGTACTTC. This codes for CASSPGLAGAVSYEQYF.

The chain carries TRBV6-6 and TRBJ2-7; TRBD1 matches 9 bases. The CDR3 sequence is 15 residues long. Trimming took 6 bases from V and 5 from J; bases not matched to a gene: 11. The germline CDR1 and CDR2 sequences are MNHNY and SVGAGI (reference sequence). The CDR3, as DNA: TGTGCCAGCAGCCAAACCGGGACAGGGACCGACGAGCAGTACTTC. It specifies CASSQTGTGTDEQYF.